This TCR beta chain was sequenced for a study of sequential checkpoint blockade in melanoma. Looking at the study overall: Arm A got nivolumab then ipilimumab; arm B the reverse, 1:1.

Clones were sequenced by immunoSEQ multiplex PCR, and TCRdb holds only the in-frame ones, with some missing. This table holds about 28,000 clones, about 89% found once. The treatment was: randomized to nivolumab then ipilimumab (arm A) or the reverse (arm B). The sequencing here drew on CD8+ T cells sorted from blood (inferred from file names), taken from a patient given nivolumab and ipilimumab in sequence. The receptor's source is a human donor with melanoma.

The CDR3 DNA reads as TGTGCCAGCAGCTTTATCAACACTGAAGCTTTCTTT. Its protein is CASSFINTEAFF. This chain links TRBV7-8 with TRBJ1-1; D remains ambiguous. This CDR3 comprises 12 residues. V was shortened by 3 bases and J by 2 bases, with 4 bases between the two germline ends. From germline, CDR1 is SGHVS and CDR2 FQNEAQ.